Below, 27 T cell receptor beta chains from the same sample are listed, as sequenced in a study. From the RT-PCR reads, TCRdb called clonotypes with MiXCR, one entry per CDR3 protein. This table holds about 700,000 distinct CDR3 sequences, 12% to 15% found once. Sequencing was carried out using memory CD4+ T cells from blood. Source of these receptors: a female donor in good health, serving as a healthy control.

DNA of the CDR3: TGTGCCACCAGCAGGGGTGAAGGCGGGAACACTGAAGCTTTCTTT. Its protein is CATSRGEGGNTEAFF. The V gene is TRBV15, the J gene TRBJ1-1; D is unresolved. CDR3 size: 15 residues. The germline gives CDR1 LNHNV, CDR2 YYDKDF (reference sequence). The germline V and J ends were trimmed by 3 bases and 1 base, with 12 bases remaining between them.

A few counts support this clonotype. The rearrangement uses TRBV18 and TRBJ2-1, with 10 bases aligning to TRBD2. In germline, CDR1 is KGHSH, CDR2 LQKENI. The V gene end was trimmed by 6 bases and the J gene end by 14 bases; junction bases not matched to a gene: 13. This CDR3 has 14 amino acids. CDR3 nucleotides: TGTGCCAGCTCCCTAGACCCCCCTAGCGGGAGTAAGTTCTTC. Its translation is CASSLDPPSGSKFF.

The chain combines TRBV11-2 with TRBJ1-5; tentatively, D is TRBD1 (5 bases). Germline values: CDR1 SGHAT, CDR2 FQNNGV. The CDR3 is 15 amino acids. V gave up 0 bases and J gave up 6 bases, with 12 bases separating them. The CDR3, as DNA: TGTGCCAGCAGCTTAGATGGGGCAGAGGGTCAGCCCCAGCATTTT. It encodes CASSLDGAEGQPQHF.

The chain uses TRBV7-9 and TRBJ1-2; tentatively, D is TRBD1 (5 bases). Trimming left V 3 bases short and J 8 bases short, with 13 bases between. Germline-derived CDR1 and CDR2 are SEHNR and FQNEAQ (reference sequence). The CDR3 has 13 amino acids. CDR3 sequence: CASSFGSREGYTF. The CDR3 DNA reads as TGTGCCAGCAGCTTTGGCAGCAGGGAAGGCTACACCTTC. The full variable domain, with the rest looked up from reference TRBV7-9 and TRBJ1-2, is DTGVSQNPRHKITKRGQNVTFRCDPISEHNRLYWYRQTLGQGPEFLTYFQNEAQLEKSRLLSDRFSAERPKGSFSTLEIQRTEQGDSAMYLCASSFGSREGYTFGSGTRLTVV.

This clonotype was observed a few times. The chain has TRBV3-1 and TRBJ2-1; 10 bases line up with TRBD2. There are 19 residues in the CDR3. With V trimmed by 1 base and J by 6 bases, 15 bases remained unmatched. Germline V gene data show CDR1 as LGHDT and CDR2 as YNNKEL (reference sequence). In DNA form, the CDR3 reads TGTGCCAGCAGCCAAGCGAGCGGGGGGGCCTTTGGAGGGCGCAATGAGCAGTTCTTC. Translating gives CASSQASGGAFGGRNEQFF.

The CDR3 is CASSQDAAGNQPQHF. In DNA form, the CDR3 reads TGCGCCAGCAGCCAAGATGCGGCAGGCAATCAGCCCCAGCATTTT. The chain carries TRBV4-1 and TRBJ1-5; D remains ambiguous. The CDR3 totals 15 residues. Deletions cut 0 bases from V and 2 bases from J, with 8 bases between. Germline-derived CDR1 and CDR2 are MGHRA and YSYEKL.

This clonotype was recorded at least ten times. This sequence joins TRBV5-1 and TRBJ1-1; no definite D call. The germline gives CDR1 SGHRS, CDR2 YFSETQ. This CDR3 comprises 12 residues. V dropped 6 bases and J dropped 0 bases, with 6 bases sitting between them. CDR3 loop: CASKEVNTEAFF. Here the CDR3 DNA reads TGCGCCAGCAAGGAGGTGAACACTGAAGCTTTCTTT.

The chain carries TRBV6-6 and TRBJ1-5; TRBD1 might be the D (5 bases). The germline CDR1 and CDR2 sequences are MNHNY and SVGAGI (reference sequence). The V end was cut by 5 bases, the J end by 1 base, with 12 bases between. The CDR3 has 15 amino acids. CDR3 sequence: CASSQDTISNQPQHF. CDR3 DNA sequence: TGTGCCAGCAGTCAGGACACCATAAGCAATCAGCCCCAGCATTTT.

For the CDR3, the DNA is TGTGCCAGCAGTCCGACTTTCAGCCCCTACGAGCAGTACTTC. Its translation is CASSPTFSPYEQYF. This chain joins TRBV6-5 and TRBJ2-7; no firm D call. The CDR3 runs to 14 residues. Looked up from germline, CDR1 is MNHEY and CDR2 is SVGAGI. With 5 bases removed from V and 2 bases from J, the gap between germline ends came to 13 bases.

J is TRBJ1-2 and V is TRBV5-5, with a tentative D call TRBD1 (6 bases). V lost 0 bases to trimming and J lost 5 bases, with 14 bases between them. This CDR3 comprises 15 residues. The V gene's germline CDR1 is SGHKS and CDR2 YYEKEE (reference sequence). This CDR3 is CASSLAQGSRYGYTF. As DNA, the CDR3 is TGTGCCAGCAGCTTGGCACAGGGAAGCCGGTATGGCTACACCTTC.

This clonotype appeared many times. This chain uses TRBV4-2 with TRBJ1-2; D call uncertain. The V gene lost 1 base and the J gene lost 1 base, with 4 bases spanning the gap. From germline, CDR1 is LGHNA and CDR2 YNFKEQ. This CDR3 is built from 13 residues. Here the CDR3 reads CASSQGINYGYTF. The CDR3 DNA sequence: TGTGCCAGCAGCCAAGGGATTAACTATGGCTACACCTTC.

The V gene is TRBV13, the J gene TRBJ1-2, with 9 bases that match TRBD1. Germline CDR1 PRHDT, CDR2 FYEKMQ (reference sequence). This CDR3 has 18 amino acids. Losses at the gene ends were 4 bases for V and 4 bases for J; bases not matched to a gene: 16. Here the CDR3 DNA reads TGTGCCAGCAGCTCAGCCCGACAGGGGGATCGCAGTGTCTATGGCTACACCTTC. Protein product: CASSSARQGDRSVYGYTF.

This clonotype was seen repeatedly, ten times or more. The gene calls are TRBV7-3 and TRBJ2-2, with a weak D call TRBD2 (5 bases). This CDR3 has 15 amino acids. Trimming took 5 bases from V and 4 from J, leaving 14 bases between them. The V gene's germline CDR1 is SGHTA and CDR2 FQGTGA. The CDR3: CASSLDTRSTGELFF. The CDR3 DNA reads TGTGCCAGCAGCCTCGATACTAGGAGCACCGGGGAGCTGTTTTTT.

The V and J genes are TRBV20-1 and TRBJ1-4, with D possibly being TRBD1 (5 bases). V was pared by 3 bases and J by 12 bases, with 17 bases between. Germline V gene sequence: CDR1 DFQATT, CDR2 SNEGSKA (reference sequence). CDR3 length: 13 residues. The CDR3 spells CSASPRVEGELFF. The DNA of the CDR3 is TGCAGTGCTAGCCCCAGGGTTGAAGGAGAACTGTTTTTT.

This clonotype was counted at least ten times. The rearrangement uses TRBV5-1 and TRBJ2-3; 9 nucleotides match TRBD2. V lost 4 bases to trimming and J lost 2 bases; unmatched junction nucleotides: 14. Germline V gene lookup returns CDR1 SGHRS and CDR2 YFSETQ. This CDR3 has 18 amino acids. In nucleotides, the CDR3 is TGCGCCAGCAGCGCGGCGGCGGGAGGGCCGTTACACACAGATACGCAGTATTTT. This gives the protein CASSAAAGGPLHTDTQYF.

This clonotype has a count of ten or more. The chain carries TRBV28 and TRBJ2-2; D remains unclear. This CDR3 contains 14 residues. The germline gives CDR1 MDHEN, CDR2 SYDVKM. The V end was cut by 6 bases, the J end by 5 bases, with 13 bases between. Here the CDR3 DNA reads TGTGCCAGCAGGTCGTCAGGTTTAACCGGGGAGCTGTTTTTT. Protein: CASRSSGLTGELFF.

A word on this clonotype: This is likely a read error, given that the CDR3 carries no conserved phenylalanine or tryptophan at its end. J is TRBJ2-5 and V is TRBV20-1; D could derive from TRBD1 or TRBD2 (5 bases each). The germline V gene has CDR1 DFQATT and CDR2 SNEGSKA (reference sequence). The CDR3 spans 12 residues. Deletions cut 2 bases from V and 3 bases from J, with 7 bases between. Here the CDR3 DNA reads TGCAGTGCTAGAAGAGGGGAAGAGACCCAGTACTTA. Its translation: CSARRGEETQYL.

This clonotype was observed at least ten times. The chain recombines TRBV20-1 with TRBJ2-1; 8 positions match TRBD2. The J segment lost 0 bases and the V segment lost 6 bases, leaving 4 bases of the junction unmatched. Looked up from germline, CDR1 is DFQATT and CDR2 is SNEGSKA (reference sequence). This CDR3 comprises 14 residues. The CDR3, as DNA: TGCAGTGCCAATAGCGGGGCCTCCTACAATGAGCAGTTCTTC. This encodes CSANSGASYNEQFF.

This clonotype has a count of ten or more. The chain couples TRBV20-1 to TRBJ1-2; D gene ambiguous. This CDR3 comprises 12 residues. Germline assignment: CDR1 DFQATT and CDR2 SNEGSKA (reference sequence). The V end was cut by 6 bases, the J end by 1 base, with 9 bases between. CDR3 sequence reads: CSATSLNYGYTF. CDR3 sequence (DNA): TGCAGTGCAACTTCCCTTAACTATGGCTACACCTTC.

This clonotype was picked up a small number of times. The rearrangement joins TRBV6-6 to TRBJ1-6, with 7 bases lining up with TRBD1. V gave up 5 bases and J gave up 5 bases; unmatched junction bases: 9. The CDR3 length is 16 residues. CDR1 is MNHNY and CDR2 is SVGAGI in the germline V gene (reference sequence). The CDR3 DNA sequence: TGTGCCAGCAGTGAACAGGGGCCCGAGAATAATTCACCCCTCCACTTT. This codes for CASSEQGPENNSPLHF.

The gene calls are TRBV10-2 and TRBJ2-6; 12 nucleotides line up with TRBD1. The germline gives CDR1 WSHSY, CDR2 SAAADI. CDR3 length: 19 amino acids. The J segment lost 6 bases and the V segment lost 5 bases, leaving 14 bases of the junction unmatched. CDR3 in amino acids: CASSRAGTGGAGEANVLTF. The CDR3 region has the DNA TGCGCCAGCAGTCGCGCCGGGACAGGGGGCGCGGGTGAGGCCAACGTCCTGACTTTC.

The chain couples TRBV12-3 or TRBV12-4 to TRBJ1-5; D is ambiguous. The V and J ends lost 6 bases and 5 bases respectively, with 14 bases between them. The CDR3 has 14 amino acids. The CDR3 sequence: CASSLFLADQPQHF. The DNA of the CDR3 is TGTGCCAGCAGCCTATTTTTGGCGGATCAGCCCCAGCATTTT.

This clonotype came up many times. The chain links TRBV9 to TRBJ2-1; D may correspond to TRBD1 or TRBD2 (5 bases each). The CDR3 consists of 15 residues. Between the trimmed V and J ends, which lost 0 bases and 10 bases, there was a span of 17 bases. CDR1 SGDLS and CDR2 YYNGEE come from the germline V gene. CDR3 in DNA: TGTGCCAGCAGCGTAGACGGGACCCAACTAGGGGAGCAGTTCTTC. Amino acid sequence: CASSVDGTQLGEQFF.

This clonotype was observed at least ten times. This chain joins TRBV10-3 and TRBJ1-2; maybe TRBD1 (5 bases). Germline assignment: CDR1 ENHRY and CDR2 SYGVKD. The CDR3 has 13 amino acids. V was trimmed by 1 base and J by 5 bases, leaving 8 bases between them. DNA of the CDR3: TGTGCCATCAGTGAGTACAGGAATTATGGCTACACCTTC. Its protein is CAISEYRNYGYTF.

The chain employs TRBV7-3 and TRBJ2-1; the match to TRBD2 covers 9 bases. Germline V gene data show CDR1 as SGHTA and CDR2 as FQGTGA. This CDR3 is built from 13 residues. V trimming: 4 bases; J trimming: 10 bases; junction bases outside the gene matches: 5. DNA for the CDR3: TGTGCCAGCAGCTCGGGACTAGCTCGGGAGCAGTTCTTC. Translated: CASSSGLAREQFF.

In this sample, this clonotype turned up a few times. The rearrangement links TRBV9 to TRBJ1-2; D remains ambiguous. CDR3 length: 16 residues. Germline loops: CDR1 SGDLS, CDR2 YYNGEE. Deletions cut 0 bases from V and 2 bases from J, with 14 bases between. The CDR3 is CASSVALGTKNYGYTF. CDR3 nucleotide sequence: TGTGCCAGCAGCGTAGCGCTGGGCACCAAGAACTATGGCTACACCTTC.

In nucleotides, the CDR3 is TGTGCCAGCAGAAGGGGGTACACAGATACGCAGTATTTT. Translation gives CASRRGYTDTQYF. J is TRBJ2-3 and V is TRBV6-1; perhaps TRBD1 as D (6 bases). Trimming pared 6 bases from V and 2 bases from J, leaving 9 bases between. CDR1 is MNHNS and CDR2 is SASEGT in the germline V gene. This CDR3 spans 13 amino acids.